The 21 T cell receptor beta chains in this list originate from one sample, sequenced in a study of T cell repertoires in cytomegalovirus infection. MiXCR was run by TCRdb on the reads, yielding one entry per CDR3 protein. This table has approximately 250,000 distinct CDR3 sequences, roughly 9% appearing once. Material for sequencing was PBMCs. All receptors derive from a human donor in good health (CMV status not recorded). Some clones in this sample may be carry-over from other donors' samples.

This clonotype occurred many times. The V gene is TRBV7-8, the J gene TRBJ2-3; D is uncertain. The germline V gene encodes CDR1 SGHVS and CDR2 FQNEAQ. The CDR3 spans 11 residues. V shed 4 bases and J shed 5 bases, with 4 bases lying between them. In nucleotides, the CDR3 is TGTGCCAGCAGCTCCCAAGATACGCAGTATTTT. Its protein is CASSSQDTQYF.

This clonotype occurred many times. The rearrangement links TRBV7-2 to TRBJ2-1; 11 positions agree with TRBD1. Germline trimming cut 7 bases from V and 6 bases from J; bases unmatched to any gene: 8. CDR3 length: 15 amino acids. Germline V CDR1 and CDR2: SGHTA, FQGNSA. The CDR3 region is CASTIRTGGVNEQFF. CDR3 DNA: TGTGCCAGCACTATTAGGACAGGGGGCGTCAATGAGCAGTTCTTC.

This clonotype was detected only a few times. The genes are TRBV11-2 and TRBJ1-1; 8 nucleotides match TRBD1. The germline V gene has CDR1 SGHAT and CDR2 FQNNGV. The trim removed 7 bases at V and 4 bases at J, leaving 14 bases unmatched. The CDR3 runs 16 residues. The CDR3 region is CASTPTGALSSTEAFF. CDR3 coding DNA: TGTGCCAGCACCCCGACAGGGGCCCTCTCTTCCACTGAAGCTTTCTTT.

The rearrangement joins TRBV24-1 to TRBJ2-1; D possibly corresponds to TRBD2 (5 bases). CDR1 and CDR2 from the germline V gene are KGHDR and SFDVKD. The CDR3 has 16 amino acids. V shed 10 bases and J shed 5 bases, with 23 bases lying between them. The CDR3 region is CATPCVASGKNNEQFF. CDR3 DNA: TGTGCCACTCCCTGTGTAGCGAGCGGCAAAAACAATGAGCAGTTCTTC.

This clonotype was counted many times. The chain employs TRBV7-2 and TRBJ1-4; D not certain. CDR1 is SGHTA, CDR2 FQGNSA, per germline. The CDR3 has 14 residues. The V gene lost 2 bases and the J gene lost 7 bases, with 11 bases spanning the gap. The CDR3 DNA reads TGTGCCAGCAGCTTATACGGGAAGGCTGAAAAACTGTTTTTT. It yields the protein CASSLYGKAEKLFF.

This clonotype was detected many times. V gene TRBV7-9 combines with J gene TRBJ2-7, with 7 bases aligning to TRBD1. The V segment lost 0 bases and the J segment 2 bases; nucleotides outside the gene matches: 4. The length of the CDR3 is 15 residues. Germline values: CDR1 SEHNR, CDR2 FQNEAQ (reference sequence). The CDR3 DNA reads TGTGCCAGCAGCTTAGCGAGGGGGCGCGCCTACGAGCAGTACTTC. Its protein product is CASSLARGRAYEQYF.

The sample holds a few counts of this clonotype. The chain joins TRBV7-9 to TRBJ2-2; the D gene could be TRBD1 or TRBD2 (6 bases each). V was clipped by 5 bases and J by 2 bases, with 21 bases between them. Germline V gives CDR1 SEHNR, CDR2 FQNEAQ (reference sequence). The CDR3 runs to 18 residues. CDR3 in amino acids: CASSPTGGGITNTGELFF. The CDR3 nucleotides are TGTGCCAGCAGCCCTACCGGGGGCGGGATCACAAACACCGGGGAGCTGTTTTTT. The full variable domain, with the rest looked up from reference TRBV7-9 and TRBJ2-2, is DTGVSQNPRHKITKRGQNVTFRCDPISEHNRLYWYRQTLGQGPEFLTYFQNEAQLEKSRLLSDRFSAERPKGSFSTLEIQRTEQGDSAMYLCASSPTGGGITNTGELFFGEGSRLTVL.

The chain combines TRBV12-3 or TRBV12-4 with TRBJ2-3, with 9 bases aligning to TRBD1. V dropped 4 bases and J dropped 4; count of bases not matched to a gene: 9. This CDR3 is 16 amino acids long. DNA for the CDR3: TGTGCCAGCAGTTCCCGGGACAGGGCAGTCGCAGATACGCAGTATTTT. It is translated as CASSSRDRAVADTQYF.

This clonotype showed up many times. The chain employs TRBV5-1 and TRBJ2-7; no firm D call. This CDR3 contains 14 residues. Looked up from germline, CDR1 is SGHRS and CDR2 is YFSETQ. With 5 bases removed from V and 2 bases from J, the gap between germline ends came to 14 bases. This CDR3 reads CASREMTATYEQYF. In nucleotides, the CDR3 is TGCGCCAGCAGAGAGATGACGGCCACCTACGAGCAGTACTTC.

This clonotype has ten or more counts. The rearrangement links TRBV12-3 or TRBV12-4 to TRBJ1-5; a possible D gene is TRBD1 (5 bases). The CDR3 has 15 amino acids. The V gene lost 6 bases and the J gene lost 4 bases, with 16 bases spanning the gap. In DNA, the CDR3 is TGTGCCAGCAGATCACAGGAAGCTACTAATCAGCCCCAGCATTTT. Its protein product is CASRSQEATNQPQHF.

This clonotype was seen a few times. V gene TRBV29-1 combines with J gene TRBJ2-7, with TRBD1 identical over 10 bases. The CDR3 has 14 residues. Trimming cost V 6 bases and J 3 bases; bases outside gene matches: 8. Germline V CDR1 and CDR2: SQVTM, ANQGSEA. This CDR3 reads CSVNPWTGGYEQYF. The CDR3 bases are TGCAGCGTGAATCCCTGGACAGGGGGCTACGAGCAGTACTTC.

The table lists this clonotype with a few counts. The V call is TRBV7-8, the J call TRBJ2-2; 11 bases are a match to TRBD2. The trim removed 6 bases at V and 5 bases at J, leaving 5 bases unmatched. This CDR3 contains 15 residues. Germline V gives CDR1 SGHVS, CDR2 FQNEAQ. In DNA, the CDR3 is TGTGCCAGCAGTGGACTAGCGGGTTCAACCGGGGAGCTGTTTTTT. This encodes CASSGLAGSTGELFF.

This clonotype has ten or more counts. The CDR3 region is CASSQNPGGNQPQHF. For the CDR3, the DNA is TGTGCCAGCAGCCAAAACCCCGGCGGCAATCAGCCCCAGCATTTT. This rearrangement joins TRBV3-1 to TRBJ1-5, with D hard to call. The germline CDR1 and CDR2 sequences are LGHDT and YNNKEL (reference sequence). The CDR3 has 15 amino acids. V gave up 2 bases and J gave up 2 bases, with 10 bases separating them.

The chain couples TRBV2 to TRBJ2-3; D perhaps matches TRBD1 (5 bases). The CDR3 is 12 amino acids. Between the trimmed V and J ends, which lost 6 bases and 5 bases, there was a span of 9 bases. Germline V gene sequence: CDR1 SNHLY, CDR2 FYNNEI. The CDR3 spells CASRGPLDTQYF. The CDR3 coding sequence is TGTGCCAGCAGGGGGCCATTAGATACGCAGTATTTT.

This clonotype was observed at least ten times. This chain joins TRBV7-2 and TRBJ2-4, with 13 bases lining up with TRBD2. The germline V gene encodes CDR1 SGHTA and CDR2 FQGNSA. V lost 1 base and J lost 8; bases outside the gene matches: 14. The CDR3 covers 19 residues. CDR3 coding DNA: TGTGCCAGCAGCTTAGGATCACTTACTAGCGGGAGGGCCCGGGACATTCAGTACTTC. The encoded protein is CASSLGSLTSGRARDIQYF.

This clonotype was recorded many times. The genes are TRBV6-6 and TRBJ1-5; 10 nucleotides align to TRBD1. The CDR3 loop spans 15 amino acids. Trimming at V came to 3 bases and at J to 2 bases, leaving 1 base not matched to a gene. From germline, CDR1 is MNHNY and CDR2 SVGAGI (reference sequence). The CDR3 DNA reads as TGTGCCAGCAGTTATGGGACAGGGGGCAATCAGCCCCAGCATTTT. Protein product: CASSYGTGGNQPQHF.

This clonotype was seen a few times. This chain joins TRBV15 and TRBJ2-7; D is perhaps TRBD2 (7 bases). V lost 0 bases to trimming and J lost 4 bases, with 22 bases between them. Germline V gene data show CDR1 as LNHNV and CDR2 as YYDKDF (reference sequence). The CDR3 has 18 residues. The CDR3 bases are TGTGCCACCAGCAGAGATCTCCCCGACTCGGGGGGCGGTTACGAGCAGTACTTC. Translation: CATSRDLPDSGGGYEQYF.

This clonotype was counted only a few times. This chain links TRBV19 with TRBJ1-1; TRBD1 might be the D (5 bases). The length of the CDR3 is 15 residues. V was trimmed by 4 bases and J by 3 bases, leaving 15 bases between them. Germline-derived CDR1 and CDR2 are LNHDA and SQIVND (reference sequence). The CDR3 coding sequence is TGTGCCAGTAGTAGCCCTGGGGGGGGGTACACTGAAGCTTTCTTT. As protein: CASSSPGGGYTEAFF.

This clonotype occurred many times. This chain uses TRBV7-2 with TRBJ1-1, with 11 nucleotides matching TRBD1. CDR3 length: 18 residues. Trimming at V came to 5 bases and at J to 6 bases, leaving 17 bases not matched to a gene. The germline gives CDR1 SGHTA, CDR2 FQGNSA. The CDR3 protein is CASSTRTGGVLIGAEAFF. As DNA, the CDR3 is TGTGCCAGCAGCACGCGGACAGGGGGCGTTTTAATTGGCGCTGAAGCTTTCTTT.

The J gene is TRBJ2-1, the V gene TRBV11-2, with 11 bases fitting TRBD2. The CDR3 totals 15 residues. V gave up 6 bases and J gave up 4 bases; unmatched junction bases: 5. Germline V gives CDR1 SGHAT, CDR2 FQNNGV. The CDR3 nucleotides are TGTGCCAGCAGTGGGACTAGCGGTACTTACAATGAGCAGTTCTTC. Its protein is CASSGTSGTYNEQFF.

This clonotype was counted at least ten times. J is TRBJ1-4 and V is TRBV15, with 7 bases that match TRBD1. The germline V gene has CDR1 LNHNV and CDR2 YYDKDF (reference sequence). Trimming took 7 bases from V and 6 from J; bases not matched to a gene: 11. The CDR3 has 15 amino acids. The CDR3 coding sequence is TGTGCCACCACCCTGGGGGGGCAGGGGGATGAAAAACTGTTTTTT. This sequence encodes CATTLGGQGDEKLFF.